This T cell receptor (beta chain) was recorded in a study of CD8 T cells in ankylosing spondylitis. This clonotype was counted at least ten times. As yet, its antigen is unknown. Broader study findings: In the blood and synovial fluid of reactive arthritis, some motif variants had been previously reported. Clones tied to disease were said to be significantly enriched in matched ankylosing spondylitis synovial fluid. In ankylosing spondylitis blood, a motif of roughly 8 highly homologous TCR beta variants appeared characteristic.

Scientists made TCR beta libraries using quantitative 5'-RACE with molecular barcodes. Each CDR3 protein is one row after TCRdb ran MiXCR on the 5' RACE reads. Of 36,000 or so distinct CDR3 sequences in the sample, 10% to 15% were seen once. Trimming pared 7 bases from V and 3 bases from J, leaving 19 bases between. Germline values: CDR1 MNHNS, CDR2 SASEGT. This CDR3 region has 15 residues. This TCR came from a male donor with ankylosing spondylitis. The chain couples TRBV6-1 to TRBJ2-7, with TRBD1 as a possible D gene (5 bases). Source material: synovial fluid, either unsorted or a sorted T cell fraction (not recorded which). The CDR3, as DNA: TGTGCCAGCAAGCCCGTAATGGGCAGGGTCTACGAGCAGTACTTC. It translates to CASKPVMGRVYEQYF.